This TCR beta chain was documented in a study of blood T cells in healthy people across ages. CDR1 is SGHTA and CDR2 is FQGNSA in the germline V gene. The CDR3 contains 16 residues. The use of a sample-barcoded 5' primer and a J-beta primer mix characterized a second PCR of roughly 6 to 11 cycles. TCRdb recomputed calls from the 5' RACE reads with MiXCR, one row per CDR3 protein. In the table there are 730,000 or so distinct CDR3 sequences, roughly 41% of which are singletons. Researchers collected around 10 milliliters of peripheral blood from every single donor. V is TRBV7-2 and J is TRBJ2-1; D might be TRBD2 (5 bases). The J call may be in error: the DNA end matches TRBJ2-7 better. The TCR originated in a woman aged 55-69 years in good health. Sequencing was carried out using blood. DNA of the CDR3: TGTGCCAGCAGCTTGCGGGTTGAGAGCTCCTACAATGAGCAGTACTTC. Encoded protein: CASSLRVESSYNEQYF.